A single T cell receptor beta chain is shown here with its context. Its target is not known. Sequenced by immunoSEQ multiplex PCR; TCRdb stores in-frame clones only, minus some. The data show tens of thousands of clones, over 75% seen once. This entry belongs to a study of OX40 agonist ivuxolimab in advanced cancers. Study observations and caveats: Partial responders receiving 0.1-3.0 mg/kg showed among the lowest clonal expansion.

This TCR was sampled from an adult with an advanced solid tumor such as melanoma, head and neck, liver or kidney cancer. This material consisted of CD4+ or CD8+ T cells sorted from blood, taken in a trial of the OX40 agonist ivuxolimab.

CDR3 sequence reads: CASSFRGKETQYF. DNA for the CDR3: TGTGCCAGCAGCTTCCGAGGAAAAGAGACCCAGTACTTC. This chain uses TRBV5-4 with TRBJ2-5; D is unresolved. V lost 2 bases and J lost 3, with 8 bases in between. Germline CDR1 is SGHNT and CDR2 is YYREEE (reference sequence). The CDR3 totals 13 residues.